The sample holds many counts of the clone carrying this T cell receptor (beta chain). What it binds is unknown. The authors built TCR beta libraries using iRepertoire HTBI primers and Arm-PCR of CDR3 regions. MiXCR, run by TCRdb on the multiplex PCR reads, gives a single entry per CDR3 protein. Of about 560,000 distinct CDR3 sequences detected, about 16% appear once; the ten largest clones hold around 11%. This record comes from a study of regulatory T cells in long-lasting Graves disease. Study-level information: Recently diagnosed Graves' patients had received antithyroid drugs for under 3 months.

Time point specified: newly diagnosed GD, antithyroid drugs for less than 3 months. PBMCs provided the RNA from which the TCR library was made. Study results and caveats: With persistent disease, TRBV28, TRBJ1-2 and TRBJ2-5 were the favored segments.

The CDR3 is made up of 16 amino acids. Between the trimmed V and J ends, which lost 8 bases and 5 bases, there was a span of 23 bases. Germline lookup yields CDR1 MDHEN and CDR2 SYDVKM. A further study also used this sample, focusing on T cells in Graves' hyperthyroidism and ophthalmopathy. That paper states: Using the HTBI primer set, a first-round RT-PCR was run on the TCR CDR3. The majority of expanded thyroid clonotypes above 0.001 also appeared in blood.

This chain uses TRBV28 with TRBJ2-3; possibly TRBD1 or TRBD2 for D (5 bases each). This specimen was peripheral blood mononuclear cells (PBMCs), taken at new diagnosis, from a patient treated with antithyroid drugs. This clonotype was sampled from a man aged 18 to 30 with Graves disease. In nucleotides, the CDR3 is TGTGCCAGCCGAAGGGGTCCCGGGAAGCAAGGAGATACGCAGTATTTT. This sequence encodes CASRRGPGKQGDTQYF.